This T cell receptor (beta chain) emerged from a study of blood T cell repertoires in COVID-19. Study-wide background: Acute-phase and convalescent COVID-19 samples originated in the United States, Italy and Spain. PBMCs, B-cell-depleted T cells, or T cells were the source of the cDNA or gDNA that made up the material.

Sequenced by immunoSEQ multiplex PCR; TCRdb stores in-frame clones only, minus some. The repertoire holds under 250,000 clones, with about 85% as singletons. This TCR was recovered from a man between 18 and 29 years old with active or convalescent COVID-19. The sequencing input was peripheral blood.

Here the CDR3 reads CASLGAGVGTEAFF. The CDR3 DNA reads TGTGCCAGCCTTGGGGCGGGGGTAGGGACTGAAGCTTTCTTT. The chain employs TRBV2 and TRBJ1-1, with D perhaps matching TRBD1 (5 bases). V lost 8 bases, J lost 5 bases, and 18 bases lay in between. CDR3 size: 14 residues. Germline values: CDR1 SNHLY, CDR2 FYNNEI. The variable domain in full, with the rest retrieved from reference TRBV2 and TRBJ1-1, is EPEVTQTPSHQVTQMGQEVILRCVPISNHLYFYWYRQILGQKVEFLVSFYNNEISEKSEIFDDQFSVERPDGSNFTLKIRSTKLEDSAMYFCASLGAGVGTEAFFGQGTRLTVV.